The 5 T cell receptor beta chains in this list originate from one sample, sequenced in a study of PD-1 blockade in classical Hodgkin lymphoma. Data came from immunoSEQ multiplex PCR; TCRdb stores just in-frame clones and leaves some out. This table holds about 98,000 clones, roughly 92% found once. Every single patient, without exception, relapsed after autologous stem cell transplantation, and brentuximab vedotin exposure varied. The sequences come from peripheral blood mononuclear cells (PBMCs), collected at baseline. The receptors shown here come from a human donor with classical Hodgkin lymphoma.

This clone was counted once. V is TRBV28 and J is TRBJ2-7; D remains ambiguous. Germline loops: CDR1 MDHEN, CDR2 SYDVKM. V was pared by 8 bases and J by 4 bases, with 15 bases between. The CDR3 contains 13 residues. In DNA form, the CDR3 reads TGTGCCAGCCACAGCCCGCGTCGGTACGAGCAGTACTTC. This encodes CASHSPRRYEQYF.

V gene TRBV2 combines with J gene TRBJ2-7; 8 bases agree with TRBD2. The germline gives CDR1 SNHLY, CDR2 FYNNEI. After removal of 8 bases from V and 6 bases from J, the junction contained 15 bases not matched to a gene. This CDR3 has 15 amino acids. The CDR3 region has the DNA TGTGCCAGCGGCTTCGGGGGGGCGGGAGTCCGCGAGCAGTACTTC. Translation gives CASGFGGAGVREQYF.

The chain uses TRBV30 and TRBJ2-3, with 12 positions matching TRBD2. There are 17 residues in the CDR3. The V and J ends lost 1 base and 5 bases, in that order; junction bases with no gene match: 10. Germline CDR1 GTSNPN, CDR2 SVGIG (reference sequence). CDR3 amino acids: CAWSEGLAGRNGDTQYF. In DNA form, the CDR3 reads TGTGCCTGGAGTGAAGGACTAGCGGGGAGGAATGGAGATACGCAGTATTTT.

As DNA, the CDR3 is TGTGCCAGCAGCCAAAATGGGGTTCGCACCGGGGAGCTGTTTTTT. It yields the protein CASSQNGVRTGELFF. J is TRBJ2-2 and V is TRBV7-7; D is uncertain. The CDR3 length is 15 residues. The ends were cut back, 5 bases at V and 4 bases at J, with 14 bases in the middle. Germline assignment: CDR1 SSHAT and CDR2 FNYEAQ (reference sequence).

CDR3 DNA sequence: TGCGCCAGCAGCCAAGAATGGAGCTTGTCCTACAATGAGCAGTTCTTC. It translates to CASSQEWSLSYNEQFF. V usage is TRBV4-1 and J usage is TRBJ2-1; D is uncertain. Germline CDR1 reads MGHRA; CDR2 reads YSYEKL. This CDR3 region has 16 residues. V lost 0 bases, J lost 1 base, and 10 bases lay in between.